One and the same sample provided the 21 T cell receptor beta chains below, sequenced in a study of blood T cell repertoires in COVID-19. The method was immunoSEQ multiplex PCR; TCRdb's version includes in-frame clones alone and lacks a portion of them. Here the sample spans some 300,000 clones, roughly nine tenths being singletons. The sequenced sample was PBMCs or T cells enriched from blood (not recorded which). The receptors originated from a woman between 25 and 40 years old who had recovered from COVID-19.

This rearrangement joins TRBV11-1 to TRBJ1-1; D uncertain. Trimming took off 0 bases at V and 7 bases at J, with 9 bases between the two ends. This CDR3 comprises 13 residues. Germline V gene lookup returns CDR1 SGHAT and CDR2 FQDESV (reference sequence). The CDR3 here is CASSLAATGEAFF. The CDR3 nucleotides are TGTGCCAGCAGCTTAGCGGCCACGGGTGAAGCTTTCTTT.

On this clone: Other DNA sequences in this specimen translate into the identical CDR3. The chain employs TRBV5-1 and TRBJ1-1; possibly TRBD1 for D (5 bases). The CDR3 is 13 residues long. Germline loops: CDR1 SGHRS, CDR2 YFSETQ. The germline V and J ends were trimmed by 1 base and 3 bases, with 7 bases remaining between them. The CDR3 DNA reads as TGCGCCAGCAGCTTGAAAGGGGACACTGAAGCTTTCTTT. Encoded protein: CASSLKGDTEAFF.

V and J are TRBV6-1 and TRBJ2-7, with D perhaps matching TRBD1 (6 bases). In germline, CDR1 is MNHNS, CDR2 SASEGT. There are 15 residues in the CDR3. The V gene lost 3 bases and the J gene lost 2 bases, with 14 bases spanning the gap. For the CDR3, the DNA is TGTGCCAGCAGTGATGCGTACAGGGTCGCCTACGAGCAGTACTTC. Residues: CASSDAYRVAYEQYF.

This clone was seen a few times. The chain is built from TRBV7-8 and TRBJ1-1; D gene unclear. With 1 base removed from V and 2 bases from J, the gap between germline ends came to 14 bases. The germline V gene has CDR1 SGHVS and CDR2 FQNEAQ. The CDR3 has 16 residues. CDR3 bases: TGTGCCAGCAGCTTAGGGAGCGCGGTATTTAACACTGAAGCTTTCTTT. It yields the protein CASSLGSAVFNTEAFF.

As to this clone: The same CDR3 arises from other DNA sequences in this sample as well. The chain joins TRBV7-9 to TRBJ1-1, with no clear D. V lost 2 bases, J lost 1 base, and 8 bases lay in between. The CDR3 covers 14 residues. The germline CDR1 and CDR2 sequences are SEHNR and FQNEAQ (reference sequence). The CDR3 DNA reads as TGTGCCAGCAGCTTAACGGCGGGGAACACTGAAGCTTTCTTT. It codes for CASSLTAGNTEAFF.

The CDR3 nucleotides are TGTGCCAGCAGTGAAGCGCTTCAGTGGACTGAAGCTTTCTTT. This codes for CASSEALQWTEAFF. This sequence joins TRBV2 and TRBJ1-1; D is ambiguous. Per the germline V gene, CDR1 is SNHLY and CDR2 is FYNNEI. Trimming took off 0 bases at V and 5 bases at J, with 10 bases between the two ends. The CDR3 length is 14 residues.

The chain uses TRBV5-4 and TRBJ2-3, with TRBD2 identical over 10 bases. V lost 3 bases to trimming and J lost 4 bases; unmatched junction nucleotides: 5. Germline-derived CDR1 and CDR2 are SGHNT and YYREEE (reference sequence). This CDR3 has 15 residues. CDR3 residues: CASSYQREGSDTQYF. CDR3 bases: TGTGCCAGCAGCTACCAGCGGGAGGGTTCAGATACGCAGTATTTT.

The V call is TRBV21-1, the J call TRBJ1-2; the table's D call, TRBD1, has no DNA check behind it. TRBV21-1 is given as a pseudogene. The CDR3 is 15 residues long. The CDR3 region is CASSPTQGAGYGYTF. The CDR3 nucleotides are TGTGCCAGCAGCCCGACACAGGGGGCGGGCTATGGCTACACCTTC.

In DNA, the CDR3 is TGTGCCACCAGCGGGTCCTCCGGGGACAGCTCCTACGAGCAGTACTTC. Its translation is CATSGSSGDSSYEQYF. The V call is TRBV15, the J call TRBJ2-7; TRBD1 matches 7 bases. CDR3 length: 16 amino acids. Germline V gene lookup returns CDR1 LNHNV and CDR2 YYDKDF (reference sequence). V gave up 5 bases and J gave up 0 bases; unmatched junction bases: 10.

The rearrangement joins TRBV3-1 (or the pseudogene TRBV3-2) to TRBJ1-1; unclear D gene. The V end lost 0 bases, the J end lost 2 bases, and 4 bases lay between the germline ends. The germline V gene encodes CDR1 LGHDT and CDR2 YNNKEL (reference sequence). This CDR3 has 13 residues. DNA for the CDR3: TGTGCCAGCAGCCAAGACCTAAACACTGAAGCTTTCTTT. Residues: CASSQDLNTEAFF.

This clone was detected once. In DNA form, the CDR3 reads TGCGCCAGCAGCCAAGATGGTAGCGGCCTACCCTACGAGCAGTACTTC. Amino acid sequence: CASSQDGSGLPYEQYF. V is TRBV4-1 and J is TRBJ2-7; weak D call: TRBD2 (6 bases). Germline CDR1 reads MGHRA; CDR2 reads YSYEKL. This CDR3 comprises 16 residues. V was pared by 0 bases and J by 2 bases, with 14 bases between.

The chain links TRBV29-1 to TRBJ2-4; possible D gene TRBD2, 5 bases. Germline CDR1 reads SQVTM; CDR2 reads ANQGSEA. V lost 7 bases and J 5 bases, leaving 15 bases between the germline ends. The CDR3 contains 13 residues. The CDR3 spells CSARGGGENIQYF. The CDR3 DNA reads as TGCAGCGCCAGAGGAGGAGGAGAAAACATTCAGTACTTC.

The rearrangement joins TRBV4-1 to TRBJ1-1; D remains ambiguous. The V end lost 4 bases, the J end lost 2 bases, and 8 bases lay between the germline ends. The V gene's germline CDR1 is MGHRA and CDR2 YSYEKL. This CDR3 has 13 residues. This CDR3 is CASSRSGNTEAFF. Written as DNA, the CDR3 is TGCGCCAGCAGCCGTAGCGGAAACACTGAAGCTTTCTTT.

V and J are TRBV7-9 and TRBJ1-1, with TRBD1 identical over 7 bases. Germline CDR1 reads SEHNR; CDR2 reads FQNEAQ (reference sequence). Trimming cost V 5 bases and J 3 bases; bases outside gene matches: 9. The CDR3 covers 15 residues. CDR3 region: CASSPDWDSHTEAFF. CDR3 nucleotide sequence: TGTGCCAGCAGCCCCGACTGGGACAGCCACACTGAAGCTTTCTTT.

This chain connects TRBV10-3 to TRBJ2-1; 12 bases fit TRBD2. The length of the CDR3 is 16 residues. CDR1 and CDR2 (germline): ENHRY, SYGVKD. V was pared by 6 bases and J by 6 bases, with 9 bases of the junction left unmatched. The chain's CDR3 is CAISYPLTSGGNEQFF. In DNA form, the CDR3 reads TGTGCCATCAGCTACCCCTTGACTAGCGGGGGCAATGAGCAGTTCTTC.

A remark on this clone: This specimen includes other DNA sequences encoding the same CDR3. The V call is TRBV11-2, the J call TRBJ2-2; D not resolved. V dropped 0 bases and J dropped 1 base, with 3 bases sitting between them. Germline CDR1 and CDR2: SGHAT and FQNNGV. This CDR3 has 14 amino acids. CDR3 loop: CASSLDRNTGELFF. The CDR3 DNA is TGTGCCAGCAGCTTAGATCGGAACACCGGGGAGCTGTTTTTT.

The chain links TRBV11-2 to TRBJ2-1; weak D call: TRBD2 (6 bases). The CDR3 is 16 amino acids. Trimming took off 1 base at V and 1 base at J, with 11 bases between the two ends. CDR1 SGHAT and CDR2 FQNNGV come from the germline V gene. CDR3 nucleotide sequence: TGTGCCAGCAGCTTAGGGGGCGGGACTTCCTACAATGAGCAGTTCTTC. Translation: CASSLGGGTSYNEQFF.

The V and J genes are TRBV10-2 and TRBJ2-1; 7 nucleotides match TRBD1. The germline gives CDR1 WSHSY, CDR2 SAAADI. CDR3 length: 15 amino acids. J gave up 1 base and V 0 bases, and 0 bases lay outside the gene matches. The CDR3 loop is CASSESGQSYNEQFF. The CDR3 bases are TGCGCCAGCAGTGAGTCGGGACAGTCCTACAATGAGCAGTTCTTC.

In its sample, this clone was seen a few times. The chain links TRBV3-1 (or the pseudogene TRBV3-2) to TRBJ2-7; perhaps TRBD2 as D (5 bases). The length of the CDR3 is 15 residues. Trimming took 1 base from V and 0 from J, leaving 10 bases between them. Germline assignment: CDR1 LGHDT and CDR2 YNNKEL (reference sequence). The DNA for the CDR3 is TGTGCCAGCAGCCAAGGGACTGGGAACTCCTACGAGCAGTACTTC. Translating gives CASSQGTGNSYEQYF.

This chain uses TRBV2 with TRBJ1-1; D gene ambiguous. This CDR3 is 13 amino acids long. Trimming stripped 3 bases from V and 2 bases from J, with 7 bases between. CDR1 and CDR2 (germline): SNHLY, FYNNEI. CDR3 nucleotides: TGTGCCAGCAGTGAGAGCAAAAACACTGAAGCTTTCTTT. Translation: CASSESKNTEAFF.

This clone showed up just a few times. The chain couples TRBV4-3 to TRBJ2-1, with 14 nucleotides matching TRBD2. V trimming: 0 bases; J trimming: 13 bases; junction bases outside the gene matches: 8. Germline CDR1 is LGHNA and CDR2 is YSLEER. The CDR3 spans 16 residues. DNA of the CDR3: TGCGCCAGCAGCCAAGATTGGGGGACTAGCGGGAGCCCTCAGTTCTTC. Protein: CASSQDWGTSGSPQFF.